This paragraph covers one T cell receptor beta chain sequence. No antigen is known for it. There are no base qualities to consult, and no much larger clone falls within one base. Receptor libraries were prepared by RT-PCR. Instrument on record: Illumina HiSeq 2500. TCRdb passed the public sequencing reads through fastp at Q25 and MiXCR, retaining productive beta sequences. Entries are consolidated by CDR3 protein sequence, retaining the most common genes and DNA. The sample has roughly 190,000 distinct CDR3 sequences on record, approximately 12% of them singletons. The biggest ten clones account for 25% to 30% of the sample. This specimen belongs to a study of response to subunit inactivated influenza vaccine (dated by TCRdb to 2017 to 2018). Concerning the study at large: The study used deep quantitative T cell receptor repertoire profiling to track responses to a trivalent subunit inactivated influenza vaccine. Findings and caveats that apply to the study as a whole: According to the authors, only a limited number of new T cells may be recruited by each seasonal influenza vaccination.

The CDR3 contains 15 residues, cysteine and phenylalanine counted. Of the read, only the CDR3 DNA is kept; its 45 bases are in frame from base 1. V drops 3 bases and J drops 1 base, leaving 12 bases in between. Via the germline V gene, CDR1 is SGHAT and CDR2 FQNNGV. These data also formed part of another study, on T cells expressing NK-cell markers. The second source states: TCR beta cDNA libraries were prepared using 5'RACE template switching, which introduced a universal primer site and unique molecular identifiers. About eight donors provided sorted CD3+CD56+NKG2C+, CD3+CD56+NKG2C- and CD3+CD56-NKG2C+ T-cell subsets, whose TCR beta-chain repertoires were profiled. Among the eight sequenced donors, seven were HCMV-seropositive and one was HCMV-seronegative. In several experiments an anti-gammadeltaTCR antibody was added to restrict sorting to alphabetaTCR-expressing T cells. For 6 or 7 donors, the dominant CD3+CD56+NKG2C+ clonotypes were among the top 10 CD8+ clonotypes and accounted for about 1.0-7.5% of CD8+ T cells. Those dominant clonotypes were again the most abundant among CD3+CD56-NKG2C+ cells in a handful of donors, at about 25-60.1%. Whether the expanded NKG2C-expressing T cell clones were specific for HCMV antigens was left unclear. The eight sequenced donors were randomly selected healthy volunteers, three men and five women. HCMV serostatus was determined by detecting HCMV-specific IgG in serum with a commercial ELISA kit. Ficoll density gradient centrifugation was used to isolate peripheral blood mononuclear cells from blood. CD4+ and CD8+ T cells were isolated from PBMC by magnetic immunoseparation with Miltenyi isolation kits. cDNA synthesis was primed from the TCR beta constant segment, followed by two successive PCR amplification steps. Libraries were sequenced as 2 x 150 bp reads on Illumina HiSeq 2000/2500, MiSeq or NextSeq. Reads were demultiplexed and grouped by UMI with MIGEC, and clonotypes were assembled and quantified with MiTCR. To exclude erroneous sequences, only TCR cDNA sequences supported by at least two reads were retained. Downstream repertoire analysis used the tcR package, and clonotypes were matched across fractions by CDR3 nucleotide sequence plus V segment. VDJmatch was used to annotate antigen specificity against VDJdb, with one amino acid substitution allowed in CDR3.

The sequence links TRBV11-2 to TRBJ1-1, with the D gene too uncertain to name. Here the sequenced sample was CD8+ T cells sorted from PBMCs, taken approximately 13 days after vaccination. The TCR comes from a man over 45 who received an inactivated influenza vaccine. Donor details come from another sample of the same person, matched by shared clones. The CDR3 here reads CASSFLSHGNTEAFF. The nucleotides read TGTGCCAGCAGCTTCTTGAGTCACGGGAACACTGAAGCTTTCTTT.